These 14 T cell receptor beta chains were all obtained from the same sample, sequenced in a study of blood T cell repertoires in COVID-19. Measured with immunoSEQ multiplex PCR; TCRdb has only the in-frame clones, and not every one. The profile covers more than 300,000 clones, with approximately 90% appearing a single time and more than 0.85% taken by the ten largest. What was sequenced was PBMCs or T cells enriched from blood (not recorded which). These receptors came from a woman between 35 and 50 years old who had been exposed to COVID-19.

The chain employs TRBV18 and TRBJ1-1; no reliable D call. Trimming shortened V by 3 bases and J by 0 bases, and 8 bases separated the two germline ends. CDR1 and CDR2 from the germline V gene are KGHSH and LQKENI. The CDR3 length is 14 residues. Here the CDR3 reads CASSPQSVNTEAFF. CDR3 coding DNA: TGTGCCAGCTCACCTCAGTCCGTGAACACTGAAGCTTTCTTT.

This rearrangement joins TRBV12-3 or TRBV12-4 to TRBJ1-2; TRBD1 matches at 7 bases. The trim removed 3 bases at V and 5 bases at J, leaving 3 bases unmatched. The CDR3 is 13 amino acids. The chain's CDR3 is CASSFGTDYGYTF. CDR3 coding DNA: TGTGCCAGCAGTTTCGGGACAGATTATGGCTACACCTTC.

V is TRBV5-4 and J is TRBJ1-3, with D maybe TRBD1 (6 bases). V was trimmed by 3 bases and J by 0 bases, leaving 10 bases between them. CDR3 length: 15 amino acids. Germline V gene data show CDR1 as SGHNT and CDR2 as YYREEE (reference sequence). The CDR3 is CASSSGHSSGNTIYF. CDR3 nucleotide sequence: TGTGCCAGCAGCTCGGGACATAGCTCTGGAAACACCATATATTTT.

The chain couples TRBV5-4 to TRBJ2-7, with a weak D call TRBD1 (5 bases). The CDR3 runs to 15 residues. Trimming cost V 5 bases and J 3 bases, with 18 bases left between them. The germline gives CDR1 SGHNT, CDR2 YYREEE (reference sequence). The CDR3 loop reads CASSSGRQGLYEQYF. In DNA form, the CDR3 reads TGTGCCAGCAGTTCCGGTCGGCAGGGTCTCTACGAGCAGTACTTC. The full variable domain, its missing parts supplied by reference TRBV5-4 and TRBJ2-7, is ETGVTQSPTHLIKTRGQQVTLRCSSQSGHNTVSWYQQALGQGPQFIFQYYREEENGRGNFPPRFSGLQFPNYSSELNVNALELDDSALYLCASSSGRQGLYEQYFGPGTRLTVT.

The rearrangement links TRBV5-4 to TRBJ1-1; D is uncertain. V lost 5 bases and J 1 base, leaving 12 bases between the germline ends. There are 14 residues in the CDR3. Germline V gene data show CDR1 as SGHNT and CDR2 as YYREEE (reference sequence). In DNA form, the CDR3 reads TGTGCCAGCAGGACCGCCAGCGCGAACACTGAAGCTTTCTTT. Encoded protein: CASRTASANTEAFF.

The chain recombines TRBV5-5 with TRBJ2-7, with unresolved D. Germline CDR1 is SGHKS and CDR2 is YYEKEE (reference sequence). V was cut by 4 bases and J by 6 bases, with 14 bases left in between. The CDR3 runs to 13 residues. CDR3 sequence (DNA): TGTGCCAGCAGCCCTTCTGTAGTATCCGAGCAGTACTTC. It translates to CASSPSVVSEQYF. Filled out from reference TRBV5-5 and TRBJ2-7, the complete variable domain reads DAGVTQSPTHLIKTRGQQVTLRCSPISGHKSVSWYQQVLGQGPQFIFQYYEKEERGRGNFPDRFSARQFPNYSSELNVNALLLGDSALYLCASSPSVVSEQYFGPGTRLTVT.

The rearrangement uses TRBV6-5 and TRBJ2-3; maybe TRBD1 (6 bases). CDR1 MNHEY and CDR2 SVGAGI come from the germline V gene. V shed 8 bases and J shed 0 bases, with 15 bases lying between them. The CDR3 is 15 residues long. CDR3 in amino acids: CASRREGVSTDTQYF. In DNA form, the CDR3 reads TGTGCCAGCCGGAGAGAGGGGGTGAGCACAGATACGCAGTATTTT.

The rearrangement uses TRBV7-6 and TRBJ2-7; TRBD2 matches at 7 bases. Trimming cost V 1 base and J 2 bases; bases outside gene matches: 8. Germline CDR1 reads SGHVS; CDR2 reads FNYEAQ. There are 16 residues in the CDR3. The CDR3: CASSLGASGGAYEQYF. As DNA, the CDR3 is TGTGCCAGCAGCTTAGGGGCTAGCGGAGGGGCCTACGAGCAGTACTTC.

V is TRBV19 and J is TRBJ1-1; D gene unclear. Germline V gives CDR1 LNHDA, CDR2 SQIVND (reference sequence). V lost 8 bases and J 2 bases, leaving 12 bases between the germline ends. This CDR3 spans 13 amino acids. The CDR3: CASRTGSNTEAFF. In DNA, the CDR3 is TGTGCCAGTCGTACGGGGAGTAACACTGAAGCTTTCTTT.

The V gene is TRBV19, the J gene TRBJ2-1; 9 nucleotides match TRBD2. After removal of 3 bases from V and 0 bases from J, the junction contained 6 bases not matched to a gene. Germline assignment: CDR1 LNHDA and CDR2 SQIVND (reference sequence). The CDR3 extends over 17 amino acids. The CDR3 spells CASSIDSGSGSYNEQFF. As DNA, the CDR3 is TGTGCCAGTAGTATCGATAGCGGGAGCGGCTCCTACAATGAGCAGTTCTTC.

This sequence joins TRBV5-4 and TRBJ2-3; tentative D call: TRBD2 (7 bases). CDR1 and CDR2 from the germline V gene are SGHNT and YYREEE (reference sequence). V lost 0 bases, J lost 0 bases, and 8 bases lay in between. The CDR3 is 15 amino acids. The CDR3, as DNA: TGTGCCAGCAGCTTGGGGGGGGGCAGCACAGATACGCAGTATTTT. This codes for CASSLGGGSTDTQYF.

This clone is a singleton in its sample. The chain employs TRBV3-1 (or the pseudogene TRBV3-2) and TRBJ2-5; maybe TRBD1 (6 bases). Trimming stripped 1 base from V and 4 bases from J, with 7 bases between. The CDR3 is 13 amino acids. Germline V gene lookup returns CDR1 LGHDT and CDR2 YNNKEL (reference sequence). Written as DNA, the CDR3 is TGTGCCAGCAGCCAAGGGGGGCTAGAGACCCAGTACTTC. The encoded protein is CASSQGGLETQYF.

The chain recombines TRBV27 with TRBJ2-2; 8 bases fit TRBD1. This CDR3 is 16 amino acids long. V lost 5 bases and J lost 7; bases outside the gene matches: 12. Germline V gives CDR1 MNHEY, CDR2 SMNVEV (reference sequence). This CDR3 is CASSPTADRVNGELFF. The CDR3 nucleotides read TGTGCCAGCAGTCCAACCGCGGACAGGGTAAACGGGGAGCTGTTTTTT.

The V and J genes are TRBV7-2 and TRBJ1-1, with 7 bases matching TRBD1. V was pared by 5 bases and J by 2 bases, with 11 bases of the junction left unmatched. Per germline, CDR1 SGHTA and CDR2 FQGNSA. The CDR3 runs to 16 residues. The CDR3 region has the DNA TGTGCCAGCAGCCTAGGGGACAGCCCCCTCAACACTGAAGCTTTCTTT. Residues: CASSLGDSPLNTEAFF.